This T cell receptor beta chain was observed in a study of OX40 agonist ivuxolimab in advanced cancers. This CDR3 region has 18 residues. Germline V gives CDR1 KGHSH, CDR2 LQKENI. V was clipped by 5 bases and J by 6 bases; unmatched bases: 16. Autoimmune disease history or systemic immunosuppression led to patient exclusion. Sequencing used immunoSEQ multiplex PCR; TCRdb keeps in-frame clones, though not all of them. In the table there are tens of thousands of clones, approximately 84% of which are singletons. The sequence was obtained from an adult with an advanced solid tumor such as melanoma, head and neck, liver or kidney cancer. Source: CD4+ or CD8+ T cells sorted from blood, taken in a trial of the OX40 agonist ivuxolimab. The chain employs TRBV18 and TRBJ2-7; 13 nucleotides match TRBD2. The CDR3 spells CASSTGLAGMSLTGEQYF. The CDR3 DNA reads as TGTGCCAGCTCAACGGGACTAGCGGGGATGTCCTTAACGGGCGAGCAGTACTTC.